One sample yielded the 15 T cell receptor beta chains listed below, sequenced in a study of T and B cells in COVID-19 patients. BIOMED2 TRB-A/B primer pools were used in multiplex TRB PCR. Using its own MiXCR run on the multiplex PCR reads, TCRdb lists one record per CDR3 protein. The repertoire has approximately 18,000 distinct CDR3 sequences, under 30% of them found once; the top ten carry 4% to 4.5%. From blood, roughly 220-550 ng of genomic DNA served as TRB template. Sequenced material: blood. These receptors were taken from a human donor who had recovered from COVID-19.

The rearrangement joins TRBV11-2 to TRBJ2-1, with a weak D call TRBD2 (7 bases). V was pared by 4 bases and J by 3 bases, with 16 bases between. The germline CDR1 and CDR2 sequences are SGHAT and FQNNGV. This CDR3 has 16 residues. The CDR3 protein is CASSSLGGAGYNEQFF. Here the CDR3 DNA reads TGTGCCAGCAGCTCGTTAGGGGGGGCCGGCTACAATGAGCAGTTCTTC.

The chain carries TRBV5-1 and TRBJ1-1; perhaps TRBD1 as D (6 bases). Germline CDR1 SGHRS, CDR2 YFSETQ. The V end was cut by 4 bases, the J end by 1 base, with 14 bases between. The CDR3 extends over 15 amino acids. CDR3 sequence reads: CASSGDGTTNTEAFF. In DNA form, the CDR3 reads TGCGCCAGCAGCGGAGATGGGACAACGAACACTGAAGCTTTCTTT.

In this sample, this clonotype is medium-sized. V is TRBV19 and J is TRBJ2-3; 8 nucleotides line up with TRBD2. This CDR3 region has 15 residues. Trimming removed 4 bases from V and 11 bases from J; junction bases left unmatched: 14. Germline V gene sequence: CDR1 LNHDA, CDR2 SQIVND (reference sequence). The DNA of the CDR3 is TGTGCCAGTAGTAATGATCGCGCGGGAGGTGTTAAGCAGTATTTT. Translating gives CASSNDRAGGVKQYF.

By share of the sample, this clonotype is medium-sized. The CDR3 DNA reads TGCAGCGTTGTGGGGATACCGGGACAGGGGAGCGCAGATACGCAGTATTTT. Residues: CSVVGIPGQGSADTQYF. The chain uses TRBV29-1 and TRBJ2-3; 10 nucleotides align to TRBD1. CDR3 length: 17 amino acids. V dropped 4 bases and J dropped 4; count of bases not matched to a gene: 14. The V gene's germline CDR1 is SQVTM and CDR2 ANQGSEA.

The CDR3 sequence is CASGLEGQVNQPQHF. The CDR3, as DNA: TGTGCTAGTGGTTTGGAGGGACAGGTCAATCAGCCCCAGCATTTT. The rearrangement links TRBV12-5 to TRBJ1-5, with 8 nucleotides matching TRBD1. Trimming removed 1 base from V and 3 bases from J; junction bases left unmatched: 2. The CDR3 has 15 residues. CDR1 and CDR2 from the germline V gene are LGHNT and FRNRAP.

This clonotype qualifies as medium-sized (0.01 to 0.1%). The CDR3 spells CASRQGPNYEQYF. The CDR3, as DNA: TGTGCCAGCAGGCAGGGACCGAACTACGAGCAGTACTTC. The rearrangement links TRBV6-5 to TRBJ2-7; D may match TRBD1 or TRBD2 (5 bases each). The CDR3 consists of 13 residues. Germline V CDR1 and CDR2: MNHEY, SVGAGI. The V and J ends lost 6 bases and 3 bases respectively, with 12 bases between them.

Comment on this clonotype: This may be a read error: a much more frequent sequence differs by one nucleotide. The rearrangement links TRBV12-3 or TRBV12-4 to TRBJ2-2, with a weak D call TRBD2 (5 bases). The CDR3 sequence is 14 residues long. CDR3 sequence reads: CASSLAWGTGELLF. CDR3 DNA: TGTGCCAGCAGTTTAGCGTGGGGAACCGGGGAGCTGCTTTTT.

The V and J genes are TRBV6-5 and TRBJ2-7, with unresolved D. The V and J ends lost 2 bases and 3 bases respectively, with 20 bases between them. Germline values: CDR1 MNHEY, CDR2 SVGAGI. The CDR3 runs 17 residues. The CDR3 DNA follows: TGTGCCAGCAGTTACCCCCCCCCGGGCCAGGTCTACTACGAGCAGTACTTC. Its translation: CASSYPPPGQVYYEQYF.

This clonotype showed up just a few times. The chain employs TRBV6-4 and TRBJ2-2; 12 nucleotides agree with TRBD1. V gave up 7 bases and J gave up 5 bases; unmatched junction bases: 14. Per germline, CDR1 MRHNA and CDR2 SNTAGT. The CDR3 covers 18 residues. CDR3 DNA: TGTGCCAGCATCCTGAGGGACAGGGGGCGTAAGGAGACCGGGGAGCTGTTTTTT. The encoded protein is CASILRDRGRKETGELFF.

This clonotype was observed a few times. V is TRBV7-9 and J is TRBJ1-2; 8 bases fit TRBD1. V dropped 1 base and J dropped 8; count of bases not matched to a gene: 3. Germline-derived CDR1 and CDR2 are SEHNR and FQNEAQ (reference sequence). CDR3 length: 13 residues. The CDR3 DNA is TGTGCCAGCAGCTTAGAGACAGGGGAAGGCTACACCTTC. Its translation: CASSLETGEGYTF. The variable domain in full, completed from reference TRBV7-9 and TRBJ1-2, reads DTGVSQNPRHKITKRGQNVTFRCDPISEHNRLYWYRQTLGQGPEFLTYFQNEAQLEKSRLLSDRFSAERPKGSFSTLEIQRTEQGDSAMYLCASSLETGEGYTFGSGTRLTVV.

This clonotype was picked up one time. The CDR3 loop reads CASSEEAGETQYF. For the CDR3, the DNA is TGTGCCAGCAGTGAAGAGGCCGGGGAGACCCAGTACTTC. The rearrangement links TRBV6-1 to TRBJ2-5; D unresolved. This CDR3 is 13 amino acids long. Germline assignment: CDR1 MNHNS and CDR2 SASEGT. The germline V and J ends were trimmed by 1 base and 5 bases, with 8 bases remaining between them.

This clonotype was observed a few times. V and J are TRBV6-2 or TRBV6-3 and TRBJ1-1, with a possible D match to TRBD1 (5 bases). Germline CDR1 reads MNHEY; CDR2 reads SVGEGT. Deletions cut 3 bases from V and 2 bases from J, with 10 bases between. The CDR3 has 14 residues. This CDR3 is CASSYDGGNTEAFF. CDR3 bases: TGTGCCAGCAGTTATGATGGGGGTAACACTGAAGCTTTCTTT.

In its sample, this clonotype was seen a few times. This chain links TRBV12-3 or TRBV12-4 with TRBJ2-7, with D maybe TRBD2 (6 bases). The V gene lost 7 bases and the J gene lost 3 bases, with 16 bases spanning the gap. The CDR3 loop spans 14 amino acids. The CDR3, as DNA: TGTGCCAGCATCCCTCGGGGGAACTACTACGAGCAGTACTTC. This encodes CASIPRGNYYEQYF.

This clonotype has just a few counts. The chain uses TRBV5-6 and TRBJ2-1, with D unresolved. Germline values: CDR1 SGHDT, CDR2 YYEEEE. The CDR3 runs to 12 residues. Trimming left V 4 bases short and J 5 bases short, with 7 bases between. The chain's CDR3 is CASSPIHNEQFF. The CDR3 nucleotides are TGTGCCAGCAGCCCGATACACAATGAGCAGTTCTTC.

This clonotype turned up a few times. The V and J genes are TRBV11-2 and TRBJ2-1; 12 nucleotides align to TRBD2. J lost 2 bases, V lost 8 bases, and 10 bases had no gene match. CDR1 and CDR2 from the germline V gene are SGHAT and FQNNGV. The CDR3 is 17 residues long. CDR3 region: CASGVLAGGPTYNEQFF. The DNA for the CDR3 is TGTGCCAGCGGGGTTCTAGCGGGGGGGCCAACCTACAATGAGCAGTTCTTC.